This T cell receptor (beta chain) was recovered during a study of response to subunit inactivated influenza vaccine. Findings and caveats of the study: The authors put forward the suggestion that each seasonal influenza vaccination may bring in only a limited number of new T cells.

This CDR3 contains 13 residues. V shed 7 bases and J 6 bases; nucleotides not matched to a gene: 7. Per the germline V gene, CDR1 is MNHNS and CDR2 is SASEGT. As regards this clonotype: What it binds is unknown.

One entry per CDR3 protein results from TCRdb running MiXCR on the RT-PCR reads. Of over 650,000 distinct CDR3 sequences in the sample, about a fifth are singletons; the top ten hold approximately 10%. The clonotype originates from a man over 45 who received an inactivated influenza vaccine. The chain couples TRBV6-1 to TRBJ2-7; 9 bases match TRBD1. The input for sequencing was PBMCs from blood, taken 5 days after vaccination. CDR3 in DNA: TGTGCCAGCATGAAACAGGGGGCGGCCGAGCAGTACTTC. It yields the protein CASMKQGAAEQYF.